The 9 T cell receptor beta chains below come from one sample, sequenced in a study of blood T cells in healthy people across ages. Through a sample-barcoded 5' primer and a J-beta primer mix, a second PCR was run for roughly 7 to 12 cycles. TCRdb processed the 5' RACE reads anew with MiXCR; each CDR3 protein has one entry. The data hold about 780,000 distinct CDR3 sequences, with 35% to 60% observed a single time. Sequencing used blood. The receptor source for this set is a man aged 80 or over in good health.

This clonotype was seen ten or more times. The chain joins TRBV20-1 to TRBJ2-1, with 7 positions matching TRBD1. The CDR3 runs 13 residues. Germline lookup yields CDR1 DFQATT and CDR2 SNEGSKA (reference sequence). The ends lost 8 bases at V and 6 bases at J; junction bases unmatched: 10. CDR3 sequence (DNA): TGCAGTACGCCGGGACAGCTTTCCAATGAGCAGTTCTTC. Translation: CSTPGQLSNEQFF.

The CDR3 region is CASSTGALREQYF. CDR3 DNA sequence: TGCGCCAGCAGCACCGGGGCCCTTCGGGAGCAGTACTTC. The chain couples TRBV5-1 to TRBJ2-7; D is possibly TRBD1 or TRBD2 (5 bases each). Between the trimmed V and J ends, which lost 4 bases and 7 bases, there was a span of 15 bases. This CDR3 is 13 amino acids long. CDR1 is SGHRS, CDR2 YFSETQ, per germline. Based on the CDR3 plus reference TRBV5-1 and TRBJ2-7, the full variable domain is KAGVTQTPRYLIKTRGQQVTLSCSPISGHRSVSWYQQTPGQGLQFLFEYFSETQRNKGNFPGRFSGRQFSNSRSEMNVSTLELGDSALYLCASSTGALREQYFGPGTRLTVT.

The gene calls are TRBV20-1 and TRBJ1-4; D uncertain. The CDR3 loop spans 14 amino acids. Germline CDR1 is DFQATT and CDR2 is SNEGSKA (reference sequence). V was shortened by 6 bases and J by 6 bases, with 17 bases between the two germline ends. The CDR3 sequence is CSAPIEGTDEKLFF. The CDR3 DNA is TGCAGTGCCCCCATCGAGGGAACAGATGAAAAACTGTTTTTT.

This chain connects TRBV11-3 to TRBJ2-1, with TRBD2 matching 16 bases. After removal of 5 bases from V and 4 bases from J, the junction contained 5 bases not matched to a gene. The CDR3 consists of 17 residues. Germline V gene sequence: CDR1 SGHNT, CDR2 YENEEA. This CDR3 is CASSPGTSGRGYNEQFF. The CDR3 DNA is TGTGCCAGCAGCCCCGGGACTAGCGGGAGGGGGTACAATGAGCAGTTCTTC. Full variable domain (missing parts from reference TRBV11-3 and TRBJ2-1): EAGVVQSPRYKIIEKKQPVAFWCNPISGHNTLYWYLQNLGQGPELLIRYENEEAVDDSQLPKDRFSAERLKGVDSTLKIQPAELGDSAVYLCASSPGTSGRGYNEQFFGPGTRLTVL.

V usage is TRBV7-8 and J usage is TRBJ2-5; the D gene could be TRBD1 or TRBD2 (5 bases each). V lost 9 bases to trimming and J lost 4 bases, with 24 bases between them. The CDR3 spans 16 residues. In germline, CDR1 is SGHVS, CDR2 FQNEAQ. CDR3 bases: TGTGCCAGTAGCCCCTTTTGGGGGAGTAGTCCAGAGACCCAGTACTTC. Translation: CASSPFWGSSPETQYF. The full variable domain, rest sourced from reference TRBV7-8 and TRBJ2-5, is GAGVSQSPRYKVAKRGQDVALRCDPISGHVSLFWYQQALGQGPEFLTYFQNEAQLDKSGLPSDRFFAERPEGSVSTLKIQRTQQEDSAVYLCASSPFWGSSPETQYFGPGTRLLVL.

The chain is built from TRBV30 and TRBJ2-3; a weak D match, TRBD2 (6 bases). V shed 0 bases and J shed 0 bases, with 7 bases lying between them. CDR1 GTSNPN and CDR2 SVGIG come from the germline V gene (reference sequence). This CDR3 is 14 amino acids long. CDR3 residues: CAWSVGTSTDTQYF. The CDR3 DNA reads TGTGCCTGGAGTGTAGGGACTAGCACAGATACGCAGTATTTT.

This clonotype was seen only once. J is TRBJ1-5 and V is TRBV2; perhaps TRBD1 as D (5 bases). Germline V gives CDR1 SNHLY, CDR2 FYNNEI. The CDR3 is made up of 16 amino acids. Trimming pared 5 bases from V and 5 bases from J, leaving 19 bases between. The CDR3 protein is CASSPSLGGGHQPQHF. For the CDR3, the DNA is TGTGCCAGCAGTCCAAGTCTGGGGGGAGGGCATCAGCCCCAGCATTTT.

This clonotype was found many times. V and J are TRBV12-3 or TRBV12-4 and TRBJ2-7, with D unresolved. V was shortened by 3 bases and J by 2 bases, with 11 bases between the two germline ends. The CDR3 covers 14 residues. In DNA, the CDR3 is TGTGCCAGCAGTTTCAGGTTTCCCGCCTACGAGCAGTACTTC. It yields the protein CASSFRFPAYEQYF.

This chain joins TRBV6-2 or TRBV6-3 and TRBJ1-1, with 8 bases that match TRBD1. Germline-derived CDR1 and CDR2 are MNHEY and SVGEGT. The V gene end was trimmed by 2 bases and the J gene end by 1 base; junction bases not matched to a gene: 9. CDR3 length: 17 amino acids. CDR3 DNA sequence: TGTGCCAGCAGTTACCCGACAGGGGAGGGCCGGAACACTGAAGCTTTCTTT. Translated, it gives CASSYPTGEGRNTEAFF.